This T cell receptor beta chain was profiled in a study of T cell changes during pregnancy in multiple sclerosis. TCRdb keeps only in-frame clones here, not all; method: immunoSEQ multiplex PCR. This repertoire shows about 59,000 clones, approximately 94% found once; its top ten account for around 2.5%. Germline loops: CDR1 MNHEY, CDR2 SMNVEV (reference sequence). The ends were cut back, 6 bases at V and 4 bases at J, with 9 bases in the middle. This CDR3 has 12 amino acids. The sequence derives from a female donor with multiple sclerosis, enrolled in a pregnancy study. The specimen was CD8+ T cells from peripheral blood mononuclear cells, collected after pregnancy. This chain joins TRBV27 and TRBJ1-2, with D maybe TRBD1 (5 bases). In DNA, the CDR3 is TGTGCCAGCAGCTCCGACAGCTATGGCTACACCTTC. Its translation is CASSSDSYGYTF.